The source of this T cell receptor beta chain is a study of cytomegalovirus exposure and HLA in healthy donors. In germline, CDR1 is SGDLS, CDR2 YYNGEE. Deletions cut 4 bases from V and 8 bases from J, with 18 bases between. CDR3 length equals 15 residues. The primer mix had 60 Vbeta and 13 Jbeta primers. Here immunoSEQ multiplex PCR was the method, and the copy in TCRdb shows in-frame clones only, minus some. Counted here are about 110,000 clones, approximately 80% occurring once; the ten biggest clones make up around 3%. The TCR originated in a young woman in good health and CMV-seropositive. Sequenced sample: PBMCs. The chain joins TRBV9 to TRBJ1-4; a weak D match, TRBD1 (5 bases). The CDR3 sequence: CASSPRDLSGEKLFF. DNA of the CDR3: TGTGCCAGCAGCCCCCGGGACCTTAGCGGAGAAAAACTGTTTTTT.